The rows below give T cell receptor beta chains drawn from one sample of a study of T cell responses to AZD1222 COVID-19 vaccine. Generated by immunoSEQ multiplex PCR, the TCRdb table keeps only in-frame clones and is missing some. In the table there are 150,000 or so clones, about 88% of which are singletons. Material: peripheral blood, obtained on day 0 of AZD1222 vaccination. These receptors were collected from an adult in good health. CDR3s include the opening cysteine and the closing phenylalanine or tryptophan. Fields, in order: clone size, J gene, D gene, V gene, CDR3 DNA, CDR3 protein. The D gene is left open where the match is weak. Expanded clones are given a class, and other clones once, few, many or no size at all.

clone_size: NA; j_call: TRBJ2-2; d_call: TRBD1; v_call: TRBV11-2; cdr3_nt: TGTGCCAGCAGCGAGCTGGGACAGGGAAACACCGGGGAGCTGTTTTTT; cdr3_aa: CASSELGQGNTGELFF
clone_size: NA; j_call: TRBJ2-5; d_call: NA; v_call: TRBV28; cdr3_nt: TGTGCCAGCAAGGGCCAAGAGACCCAGTACTTC; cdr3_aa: CASKGQETQYF
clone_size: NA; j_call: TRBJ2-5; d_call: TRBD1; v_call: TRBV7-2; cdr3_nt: TGTGCCAGCAGCGCGGACAGGGGGCGGGAGACCCAGTACTTC; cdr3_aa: CASSADRGRETQYF
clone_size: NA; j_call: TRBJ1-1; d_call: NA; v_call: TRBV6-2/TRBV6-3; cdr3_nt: TGTGCCAGCAGCGACGGACAATACGATAAGGGAGCTTTCTTT; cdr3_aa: CASSDGQYDKGAFF
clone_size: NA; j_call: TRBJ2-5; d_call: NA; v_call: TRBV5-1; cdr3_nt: TGCGCCAGCAGCTTGCCAGAAGAGACCCAGTACTTC; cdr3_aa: CASSLPEETQYF
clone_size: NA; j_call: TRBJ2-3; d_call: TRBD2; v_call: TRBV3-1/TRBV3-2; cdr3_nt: TGTGCCAGCTCCGGCGGGGGAGCGCAGTATTTT; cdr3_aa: CASSGGGAQYF
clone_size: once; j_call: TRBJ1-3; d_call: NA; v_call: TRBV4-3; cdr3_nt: TGCGCCAGCAGCCAAGCGTCGGGAACGTCACGCTCTGGAAACACCATATATTTT; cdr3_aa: CASSQASGTSRSGNTIYF
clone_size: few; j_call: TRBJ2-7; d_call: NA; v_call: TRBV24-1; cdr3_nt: TGTGCCACCAGTGACCCTCGAAGGGTGGACGAGCAGTACTTC; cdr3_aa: CATSDPRRVDEQYF
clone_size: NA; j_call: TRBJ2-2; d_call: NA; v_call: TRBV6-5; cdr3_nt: TGTGCCAGCAGTTACTCCGGGACAACGACCGGGGAGCTGTTTTTT; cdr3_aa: CASSYSGTTTGELFF
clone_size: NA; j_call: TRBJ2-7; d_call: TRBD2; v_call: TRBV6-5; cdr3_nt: TGTGCCACCCTCGGACTAGCGGGGGGTCTCTACGAGCAGTACTTC; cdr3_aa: CATLGLAGGLYEQYF
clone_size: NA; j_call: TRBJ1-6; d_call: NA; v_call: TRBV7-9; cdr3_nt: TGTGCCAGCAGCCCGGTAAATTCACCCCTCCACTTT; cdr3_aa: CASSPVNSPLHF
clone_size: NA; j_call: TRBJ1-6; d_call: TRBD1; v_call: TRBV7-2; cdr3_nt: TGTGCCAGCAGCTTAGCGGCAGGGGGTGGGTCACCCCTCCACTTT; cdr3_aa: CASSLAAGGGSPLHF
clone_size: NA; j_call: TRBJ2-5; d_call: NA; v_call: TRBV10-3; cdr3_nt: TGTGCCATCAGTGACCCCTCCCAGGGCGTCCAAGAGACCCAGTACTTC; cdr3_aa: CAISDPSQGVQETQYF
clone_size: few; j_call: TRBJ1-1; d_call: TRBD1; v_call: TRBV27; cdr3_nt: TGTGCCAGCAACAGACAGGGTCCGAACACTGAAGCTTTCTTT; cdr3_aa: CASNRQGPNTEAFF
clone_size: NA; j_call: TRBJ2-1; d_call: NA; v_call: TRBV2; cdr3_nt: TGTGCCAGCAGTGAAAGGTTATCAGAGCAGTTCTTC; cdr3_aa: CASSERLSEQFF
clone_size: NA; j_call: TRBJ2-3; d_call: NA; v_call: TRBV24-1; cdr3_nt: TGTGCCACCAACAGGGCCCCAGATACGCAGTATTTT; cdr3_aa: CATNRAPDTQYF
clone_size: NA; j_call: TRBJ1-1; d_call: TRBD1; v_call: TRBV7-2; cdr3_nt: TGTGCCAGCAGCTCAACAGGGGGCGTGAACACTGAAGCTTTCTTT; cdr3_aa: CASSSTGGVNTEAFF
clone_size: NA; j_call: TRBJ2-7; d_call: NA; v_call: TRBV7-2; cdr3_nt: TGTGCCAGCAGCCTGGGACGGACCTCCTACGAGCAGTACTTC; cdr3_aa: CASSLGRTSYEQYF
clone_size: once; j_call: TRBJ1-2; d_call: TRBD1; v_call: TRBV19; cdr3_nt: TGTGCCACTCCTAACCGGGACAGGGGAAACTATGGCTACACCTTC; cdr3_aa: CATPNRDRGNYGYTF
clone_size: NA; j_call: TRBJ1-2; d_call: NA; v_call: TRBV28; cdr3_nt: TGTGCCACCGGTACGCGGGGCTACACCTTC; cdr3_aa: CATGTRGYTF
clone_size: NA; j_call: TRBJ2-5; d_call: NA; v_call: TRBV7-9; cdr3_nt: TGTGCCAGCAGCCGAGGGCAGGGCAAAGAGACCCAGTACTTC; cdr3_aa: CASSRGQGKETQYF
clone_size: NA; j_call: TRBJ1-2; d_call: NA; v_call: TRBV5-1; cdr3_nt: TGCGCCAGCAGCTTGGATCAGTATGGCTACACCTTC; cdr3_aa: CASSLDQYGYTF
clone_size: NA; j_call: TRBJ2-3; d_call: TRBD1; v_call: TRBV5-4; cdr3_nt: TGTGCCAGCAGCTCTCAGACAGGGTCAGATACGCAGTATTTT; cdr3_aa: CASSSQTGSDTQYF
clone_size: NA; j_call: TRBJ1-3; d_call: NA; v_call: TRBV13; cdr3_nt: TGTGCCAGCAGCCCTGCTGGTTCCACCATATATTTT; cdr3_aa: CASSPAGSTIYF
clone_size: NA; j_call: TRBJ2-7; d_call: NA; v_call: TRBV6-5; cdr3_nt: TGTGCCAGCAGGAGGGGGGCAGAGCAGTACGAGCAGTACTTC; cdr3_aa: CASRRGAEQYEQYF
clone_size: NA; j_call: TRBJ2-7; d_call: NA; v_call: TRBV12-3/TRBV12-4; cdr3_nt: TGTGCCAGCAGTCCTGGGGACGAGCAGTACTTC; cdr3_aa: CASSPGDEQYF
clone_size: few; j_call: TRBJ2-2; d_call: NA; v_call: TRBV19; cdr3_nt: TGTGCCAGTAGTCCCCTCCTAGGAGGGGAGCTGTTTTTT; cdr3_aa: CASSPLLGGELFF
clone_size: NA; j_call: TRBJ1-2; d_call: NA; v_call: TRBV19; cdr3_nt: TGTGCCAGTAGTATTGGGAACTTCTATGGCTACACCTTC; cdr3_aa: CASSIGNFYGYTF
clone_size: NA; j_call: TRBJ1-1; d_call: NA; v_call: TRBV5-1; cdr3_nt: TGCGCCAGCAGCTCCGTTATCACATCCGGCGAAGCTTTCTTT; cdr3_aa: CASSSVITSGEAFF
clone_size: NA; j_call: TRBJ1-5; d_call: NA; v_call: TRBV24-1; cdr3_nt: TGTGCCACCAGTGATGGGGGGTTCAATCAGCCCCAGCATTTT; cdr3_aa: CATSDGGFNQPQHF
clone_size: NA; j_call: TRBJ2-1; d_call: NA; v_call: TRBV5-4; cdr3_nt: TGTGCCAGCAGCCCAGATCCTGACAGTGAGCAGTTCTTC; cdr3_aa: CASSPDPDSEQFF
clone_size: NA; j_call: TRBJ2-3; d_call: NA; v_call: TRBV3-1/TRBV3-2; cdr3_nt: TGTGCCAGCAGCCAAGAGGGTACTTTGGAGGGGGATACGCAGTATTTT; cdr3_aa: CASSQEGTLEGDTQYF
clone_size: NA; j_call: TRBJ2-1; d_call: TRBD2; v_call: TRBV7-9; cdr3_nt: TGTGCCAGCAGCCTAGCGGGGATCTCCTACAATGAGCAGTTCTTC; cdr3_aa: CASSLAGISYNEQFF
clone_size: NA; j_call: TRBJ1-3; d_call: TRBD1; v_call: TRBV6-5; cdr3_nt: TGTGCCAGCAGTTACGGCAGGGGGTCTGCGGGAAACACCATATATTTT; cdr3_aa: CASSYGRGSAGNTIYF
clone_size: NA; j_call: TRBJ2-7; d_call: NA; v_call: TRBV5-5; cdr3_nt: TGTGCCAGCAGCCTCGGGGCAGGCGCCTACGAGCAGTACTTC; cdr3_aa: CASSLGAGAYEQYF
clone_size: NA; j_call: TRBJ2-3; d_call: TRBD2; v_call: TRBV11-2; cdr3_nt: TGTGCCAGCAGCTTCGGGACTAGACTCCGCACAGATACGCAGTATTTT; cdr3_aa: CASSFGTRLRTDTQYF
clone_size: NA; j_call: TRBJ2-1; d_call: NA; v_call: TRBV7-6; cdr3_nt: TGTGCCAGCAGCTACAGGAGCTCCTACAATGAGCAGTTCTTC; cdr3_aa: CASSYRSSYNEQFF
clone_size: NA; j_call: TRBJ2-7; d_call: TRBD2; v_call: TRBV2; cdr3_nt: TGTGCCAGCATTGTCCAGCGGGGGACTTACGAGCAGTACTTC; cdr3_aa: CASIVQRGTYEQYF
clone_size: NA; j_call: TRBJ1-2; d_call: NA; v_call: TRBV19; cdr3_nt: TGTGCCAGTACCGACCGGACTCCCGGGGGCTACACCTTC; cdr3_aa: CASTDRTPGGYTF
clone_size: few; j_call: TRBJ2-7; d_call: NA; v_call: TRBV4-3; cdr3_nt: TGCGCCAGCAGCCAGGAGTTCGGGGCCGAGCAGTACTTC; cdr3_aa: CASSQEFGAEQYF
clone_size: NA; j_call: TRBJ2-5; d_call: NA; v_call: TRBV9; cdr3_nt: TGTGCCAGCAGCGCTCGAGGCGACAACCAAGAGACCCAGTACTTC; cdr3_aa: CASSARGDNQETQYF
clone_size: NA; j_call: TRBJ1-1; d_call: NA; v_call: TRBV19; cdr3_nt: TGTGCCAGTAGATCCTTGGGTGGACTGAACACTGAAGCTTTCTTT; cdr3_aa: CASRSLGGLNTEAFF
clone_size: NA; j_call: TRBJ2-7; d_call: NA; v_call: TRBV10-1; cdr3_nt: TGCGCCAGCAGTGCAGACACTTACGAGCAGTACTTC; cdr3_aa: CASSADTYEQYF
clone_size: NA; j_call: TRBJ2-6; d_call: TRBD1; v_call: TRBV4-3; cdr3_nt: TGCGCCAGCAGCCGGGACAGGGGCTCTGGGGCCAACGTCCTGACTTTC; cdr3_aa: CASSRDRGSGANVLTF
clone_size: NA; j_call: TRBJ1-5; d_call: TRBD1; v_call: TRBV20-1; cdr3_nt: TGCAGTGCTAGTACGGGACAGGGAGGTACGGGTCAGCCCCAGCATTTT; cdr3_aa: CSASTGQGGTGQPQHF
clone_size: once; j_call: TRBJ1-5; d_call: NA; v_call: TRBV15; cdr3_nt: TGTGCCACCAGCAGAGGAGGCGGACTAAATCAGCCCCAGCATTTT; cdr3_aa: CATSRGGGLNQPQHF
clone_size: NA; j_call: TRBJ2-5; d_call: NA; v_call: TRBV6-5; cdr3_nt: TGTGCCAGCAGTTACTCGGGGGGGACCCAGTACTTC; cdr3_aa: CASSYSGGTQYF
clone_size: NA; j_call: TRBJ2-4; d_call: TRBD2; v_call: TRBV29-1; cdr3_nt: TGCAGCGGACCTACGGGACTAGCGGGGGGAGCCAAAAACATTCAGTACTTC; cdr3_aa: CSGPTGLAGGAKNIQYF
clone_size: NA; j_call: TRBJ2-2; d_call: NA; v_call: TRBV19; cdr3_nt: TGTGCCAGTAGTATTTACCGTGGCACCGGGGAGCTGTTTTTT; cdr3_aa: CASSIYRGTGELFF
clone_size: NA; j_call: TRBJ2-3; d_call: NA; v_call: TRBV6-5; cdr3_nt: TGTGCCAGCAGGCTGGGGCACACAGATACGCAGTATTTT; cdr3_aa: CASRLGHTDTQYF
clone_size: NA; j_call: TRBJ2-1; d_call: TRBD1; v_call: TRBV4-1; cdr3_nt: TGCGCCAGCAGCCAGACACAGGGGTTTGGGAATGAGCAGTTCTTC; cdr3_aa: CASSQTQGFGNEQFF
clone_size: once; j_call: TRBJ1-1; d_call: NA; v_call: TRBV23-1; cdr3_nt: TGCGCCAGCACTTGGGCCGGTCCAGCTTTCTTT; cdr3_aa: CASTWAGPAFF
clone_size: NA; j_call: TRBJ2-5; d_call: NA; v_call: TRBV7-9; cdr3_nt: TGTGCCAGCAGCCCTCCGGCAATAGAGGACTGGGAGACCCAGTACTTC; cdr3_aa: CASSPPAIEDWETQYF
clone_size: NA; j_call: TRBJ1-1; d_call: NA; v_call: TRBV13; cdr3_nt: TGTGCCAGCAGCCGCCGGGGGTCCACTGAAGCTTTCTTT; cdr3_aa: CASSRRGSTEAFF
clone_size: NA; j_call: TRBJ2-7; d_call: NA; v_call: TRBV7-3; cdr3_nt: TGTGCCAGCAGCCCCGGGACCTCCGCATCCTACGAGCAGTACTTC; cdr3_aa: CASSPGTSASYEQYF